The rows below give T cell receptor beta chains drawn from one sample of a study of blood T cell repertoires in COVID-19. TCRdb's copy holds only in-frame clones and misses some; the assay was immunoSEQ multiplex PCR. The sample yields about 200,000 clones, approximately 85% seen once. The sample was peripheral blood. These receptors were taken from a human donor with active or convalescent COVID-19. The donor label of this sample is uncertain. Each CDR3 is given with its conserved first and last residue. D genes are given only for firm matches. Rows may omit the clone size; those that give it use once, few, many or a size class.

CASSQPPGGPFLLEQYF	TGTGCCAGCAGTCAACCGCCGGGGGGCCCCTTTCTTTTAGAGCAGTACTTC	TRBV6-6	TRBJ2-7	.	.
CASSFFRLTEAFF	TGTGCCAGCAGTTTTTTCAGGCTTACTGAAGCTTTCTTT	TRBV28	TRBJ1-1	.	.
CASNRQARGNTIYF	TGTGCCAGCAACCGACAGGCCCGAGGAAACACCATATATTTT	TRBV28	TRBJ1-3	.	.
CASSLEGGTGTQYF	TGTGCCAGCAGCTTAGAGGGCGGGACTGGTACGCAGTATTTT	TRBV7-9	TRBJ2-3	.	.
CASSFGTTSTDTQYF	TGTGCCAGCAGTTTTGGGACTACAAGCACAGATACGCAGTATTTT	TRBV27	TRBJ2-3	.	TRBD2
CASSLDRYAPQHF	TGTGCCAGCAGCCTCGACAGATACGCGCCCCAGCATTTT	TRBV7-9	TRBJ1-5	.	.
CASSHRDRLSEAFF	TGTGCCAGCAGTCACCGGGACAGGCTCTCTGAAGCTTTCTTT	TRBV3-1/TRBV3-2	TRBJ1-1	.	TRBD1
CASSLGTVSNYGYTF	TGTGCCAGCAGCTTAGGGACAGTCTCTAACTATGGCTACACCTTC	TRBV7-9	TRBJ1-2	.	.
CASSYLTPGQGHEQYF	TGTGCCAGCAGCTACCTGACACCGGGACAGGGTCACGAGCAGTACTTC	TRBV11-2	TRBJ2-7	once	TRBD1
CASSTQRTGQGPLSYEQYF	TGTGCCAGCAGCACCCAACGCACCGGTCAGGGGCCACTCTCCTACGAGCAGTACTTC	TRBV21-1	TRBJ2-7	.	.
CATRGRGIYGYTF	TGTGCCACCCGGGGCAGGGGAATCTATGGCTACACCTTC	TRBV27	TRBJ1-2	.	.
CASRLQGRSQPQHF	TGTGCCAGTAGACTACAGGGGAGAAGTCAGCCCCAGCATTTT	TRBV19	TRBJ1-5	.	TRBD1
CASRPPAPIIPHLLF	TGTGCCAGCAGGCCTCCTGCGCCCATAATACCTCATCTCCTCTTC	TRBV28	TRBJ2-7	.	.
CASSSYRGPTFF	TGTGCCAGCAGCTCCTACAGGGGGCCTACTTTCTTT	TRBV7-9	TRBJ1-1	.	TRBD1
CASSWGGVGTIRGYTF	TGTGCCAGCTCCTGGGGGGGAGTAGGGACTATTCGCGGCTACACCTTC	TRBV6-6	TRBJ1-2	once	.
CASSQLRGGAGETQYF	TGTGCCAGCAGCCAACTCCGCGGGGGGGCTGGAGAGACCCAGTACTTC	TRBV3-1/TRBV3-2	TRBJ2-5	.	TRBD2
CASSGTVWDTEAFF	TGTGCCAGCAGCGGGACAGTCTGGGACACTGAAGCTTTCTTT	TRBV9	TRBJ1-1	once	.
CASSLDIGRTQYF	TGTGCCAGCAGCTTAGATATTGGTAGGACCCAGTACTTC	TRBV7-9	TRBJ2-5	.	.